Following are 32 T cell receptor beta chains from one sample sequenced in a study of blood T cell repertoires in COVID-19. TCRdb keeps only in-frame clones here, not all; method: immunoSEQ multiplex PCR. This repertoire shows a few hundred thousand clones, 85% to 90% found once; its top ten account for over 1.3%. The specimen was peripheral blood. These receptors originate from a man aged 80 or over with acute or convalescent COVID-19.

The V call is TRBV6-2 or TRBV6-3, the J call TRBJ1-2, with 8 bases identical to TRBD1. V lost 2 bases, J lost 7 bases, and 6 bases stayed unmatched. CDR1 and CDR2 (germline): MNHEY, SVGEGT. This CDR3 contains 14 residues. DNA for the CDR3: TGTGCCAGCAGTTACGACGACAGGGGATCTGGCTACACCTTC. It specifies CASSYDDRGSGYTF.

The genes are TRBV2 and TRBJ1-4; the D is unclear. Germline values: CDR1 SNHLY, CDR2 FYNNEI. The length of the CDR3 is 13 residues. The V gene lost 7 bases and the J gene lost 7 bases, with 13 bases spanning the gap. In nucleotides, the CDR3 is TGTGCCAGCACCCTGAAGCGTGGTGAAAAACTGTTTTTT. Protein: CASTLKRGEKLFF.

Note on this clone: The identical CDR3 is also encoded by other nucleotide sequences in the sample. In nucleotides, the CDR3 is TGTGCCAGCAGCTTAGGACTAGCGGGTAGCTACGAGCAGTACTTC. This gives the protein CASSLGLAGSYEQYF. The J gene is TRBJ2-7, the V gene TRBV7-2; TRBD2 matches at 10 bases. Looked up from germline, CDR1 is SGHTA and CDR2 is FQGNSA. V gave up 1 base and J gave up 3 bases; unmatched junction bases: 3. The CDR3 runs to 15 residues.

The CDR3: CAISDQELAGYTF. The CDR3 nucleotides read TGTGCCATCAGTGATCAGGAACTGGCTGGCTACACCTTC. This chain links TRBV10-3 with TRBJ1-2; D is unclear. The V gene lost 3 bases and the J gene lost 7 bases, with 12 bases spanning the gap. The CDR3 has 13 amino acids. From germline, CDR1 is ENHRY and CDR2 SYGVKD.

This clone has only one observation. The limits of the CDR3 on the DNA are not certain, so only TCRdb's listed CDR3 is given. The chain uses TRBV14 and TRBJ1-2; the table's D call of TRBD1 was not tested on the DNA. CDR1 and CDR2 (germline): SGHDN, FVKESK. Including both end residues, the CDR3 is 21 amino acids long. The CDR3 protein is CASSQGPRDRTWLHLRYDYTF.

The V gene is TRBV6-6, the J gene TRBJ1-2; 8 nucleotides agree with TRBD1. Trimming took 2 bases from V and 5 from J; bases not matched to a gene: 7. Per germline, CDR1 MNHNY and CDR2 SVGAGI (reference sequence). CDR3 length equals 15 residues. The CDR3 protein is CASSYRQGANYGYTF. Here the CDR3 DNA reads TGTGCCAGCAGTTACAGGCAGGGGGCGAATTATGGCTACACCTTC.

The rearrangement links TRBV6-2 or TRBV6-3 to TRBJ1-6; tentatively, D is TRBD1 (6 bases). In germline, CDR1 is MNHEY, CDR2 SVGEGT. The ends were cut back, 2 bases at V and 0 bases at J, with 14 bases in the middle. The CDR3 is 18 amino acids. In DNA, the CDR3 is TGTGCCAGCAGTTACCAAACAGGGTCAAGCTCCTATAATTCACCCCTCCACTTT. Translation: CASSYQTGSSSYNSPLHF.

This clone was found a few times. The chain links TRBV19 to TRBJ2-1; TRBD1 matches at 7 bases. Looked up from germline, CDR1 is LNHDA and CDR2 is SQIVND (reference sequence). Trimming cost V 7 bases and J 8 bases; bases outside gene matches: 11. This CDR3 is 14 amino acids long. The CDR3 region is CASISRQGGDEQFF. CDR3 in DNA: TGTGCCAGTATTTCCCGACAGGGTGGCGATGAGCAGTTCTTC.

The chain employs TRBV6-6 and TRBJ2-5; tentative D call: TRBD2 (7 bases). Germline assignment: CDR1 MNHNY and CDR2 SVGAGI (reference sequence). Trimming left V 0 bases short and J 5 bases short, with 16 bases between. The CDR3 loop spans 16 amino acids. CDR3: CASSYSEVGGRETQYF. CDR3 nucleotide sequence: TGTGCCAGCAGTTACTCGGAAGTCGGGGGGCGGGAGACCCAGTACTTC.

This clone appeared a single time. The V and J genes are TRBV10-3 and TRBJ2-2, with 7 bases that match TRBD1. The trim removed 2 bases at V and 4 bases at J, leaving 4 bases unmatched. Germline CDR1 is ENHRY and CDR2 is SYGVKD. This CDR3 region has 15 residues. Here the CDR3 reads CAISETGVSTGELFF. DNA of the CDR3: TGTGCCATCAGTGAGACAGGGGTTAGCACCGGGGAGCTGTTTTTT.

CDR3 coding DNA: TGTGCCACCAGTGATTTGAGAGGGTCCCCAGATACGCAGTATTTT. Its translation is CATSDLRGSPDTQYF. The J gene is TRBJ2-3, the V gene TRBV24-1; tentative D call: TRBD2 (5 bases). The length of the CDR3 is 15 residues. CDR1 is KGHDR and CDR2 is SFDVKD in the germline V gene. V was clipped by 0 bases and J by 4 bases, with 10 bases between them.

This clone has more than one count but fewer than ten. This chain links TRBV18 with TRBJ1-6; D is ambiguous. The CDR3 is made up of 13 amino acids. CDR1 and CDR2 from the germline V gene are KGHSH and LQKENI. V gave up 3 bases and J gave up 6 bases, with 6 bases separating them. The CDR3 sequence is CASSPNRNSPLHF. The CDR3 DNA reads as TGTGCCAGCTCACCTAATCGTAATTCACCCCTCCACTTT.

The genes are TRBV5-1 and TRBJ2-5, with 10 bases lining up with TRBD2. After removal of 0 bases from V and 5 bases from J, the junction contained 10 bases not matched to a gene. This CDR3 region has 17 residues. Germline CDR1 is SGHRS and CDR2 is YFSETQ. The CDR3 here is CASSLARTSGLGETQYF. DNA of the CDR3: TGCGCCAGCAGCTTGGCGAGGACTAGCGGCCTGGGGGAGACCCAGTACTTC.

The chain employs TRBV7-9 and TRBJ2-1; a possible D gene is TRBD1 (5 bases). This CDR3 is built from 13 residues. Per the germline V gene, CDR1 is SEHNR and CDR2 is FQNEAQ (reference sequence). Trimming left V 5 bases short and J 12 bases short, with 17 bases between. CDR3 sequence: CASSPTAQGAQFF. The CDR3 DNA reads TGTGCCAGCAGCCCCACCGCCCAGGGTGCGCAGTTCTTC.

The V call is TRBV5-6, the J call TRBJ1-3; no firm D call. This CDR3 is 17 amino acids long. Germline assignment: CDR1 SGHDT and CDR2 YYEEEE. The V end lost 2 bases, the J end lost 4 bases, and 19 bases lay between the germline ends. CDR3 sequence reads: CASSFGRGVTSGNTIYF. CDR3 in DNA: TGTGCCAGCAGCTTCGGTAGAGGAGTGACGTCCGGAAACACCATATATTTT.

This clone occurred once. The chain has TRBV4-3 and TRBJ2-7; D uncertain. The germline CDR1 and CDR2 sequences are LGHNA and YSLEER. Trimming cost V 4 bases and J 7 bases, with 17 bases left between them. There are 14 residues in the CDR3. This chain's CDR3 is CASSRNPRQAEQYF. CDR3 DNA: TGCGCCAGCAGCCGAAACCCCCGGCAGGCGGAGCAGTACTTC.

This clone was observed once. The chain carries TRBV7-9 and TRBJ2-1; TRBD2 matches 8 bases. Germline values: CDR1 SEHNR, CDR2 FQNEAQ (reference sequence). This CDR3 has 19 residues. V lost 1 base to trimming and J lost 0 bases; unmatched junction nucleotides: 11. CDR3 in DNA: TGTGCCAGCAGCTTAGTGGGCGGGAGGACCGGGGGCTCCTACAATGAGCAGTTCTTC. Its protein product is CASSLVGGRTGGSYNEQFF.

A note on this clone: Other DNA sequences in this sample translate to the same CDR3. This chain joins TRBV11-2 and TRBJ2-7, with D unclear. CDR3 length equals 11 residues. V gave up 5 bases and J gave up 3 bases, with 5 bases separating them. Germline-derived CDR1 and CDR2 are SGHAT and FQNNGV. The CDR3 loop is CASSPLYEQYF. The CDR3 DNA follows: TGTGCCAGCAGCCCCCTCTACGAGCAGTACTTC. The full variable domain, with the rest looked up from reference TRBV11-2 and TRBJ2-7, is EAGVAQSPRYKIIEKRQSVAFWCNPISGHATLYWYQQILGQGPKLLIQFQNNGVVDDSQLPKDRFSAERLKGVDSTLKIQPAKLEDSAVYLCASSPLYEQYFGPGTRLTVT.

The chain joins TRBV7-9 to TRBJ2-1; D possibly corresponds to TRBD2 (6 bases). This CDR3 spans 16 amino acids. Per germline, CDR1 SEHNR and CDR2 FQNEAQ (reference sequence). The V and J ends lost 3 bases and 4 bases respectively, with 16 bases between them. CDR3 bases: TGTGCCAGCAGCTTGGGATCGGGAGTATCTTACAATGAGCAGTTCTTC. It encodes CASSLGSGVSYNEQFF. The full variable domain, completed using reference TRBV7-9 and TRBJ2-1, is DTGVSQNPRHKITKRGQNVTFRCDPISEHNRLYWYRQTLGQGPEFLTYFQNEAQLEKSRLLSDRFSAERPKGSFSTLEIQRTEQGDSAMYLCASSLGSGVSYNEQFFGPGTRLTVL.

This chain uses TRBV27 with TRBJ2-4, with 12 nucleotides matching TRBD1. Per the germline V gene, CDR1 is MNHEY and CDR2 is SMNVEV (reference sequence). With 1 base clipped from V and 2 bases from J, the junction kept 9 bases outside the gene matches. The CDR3 totals 19 residues. CDR3: CASSLYGTGGIWTKNIQYF. The CDR3 nucleotides read TGTGCCAGCAGTTTATACGGGACAGGGGGCATCTGGACCAAAAACATTCAGTACTTC.

The rearrangement joins TRBV4-2 to TRBJ2-2; 11 nucleotides align to TRBD2. In germline, CDR1 is LGHNA, CDR2 YNFKEQ. V lost 1 base to trimming and J lost 5 bases; unmatched junction nucleotides: 3. This CDR3 comprises 16 residues. Written as DNA, the CDR3 is TGTGCCAGCAGCCAAGCTGGGACTAGCGGAACCGGGGAGCTGTTTTTT. This sequence encodes CASSQAGTSGTGELFF.

This sequence joins TRBV4-3 and TRBJ1-1; the D is unclear. Germline CDR1 is LGHNA and CDR2 is YSLEER. Trimming removed 0 bases at V and 2 bases at J, with 10 bases between. The CDR3 consists of 15 residues. CDR3 region: CASSQDREVNTEAFF. The CDR3 region has the DNA TGCGCCAGCAGCCAAGATAGGGAGGTCAACACTGAAGCTTTCTTT.

The rearrangement uses TRBV20-1 and TRBJ2-5, with 11 positions matching TRBD2. This CDR3 region has 15 residues. Germline V gene lookup returns CDR1 DFQATT and CDR2 SNEGSKA (reference sequence). With 3 bases clipped from V and 5 bases from J, the junction kept 8 bases outside the gene matches. CDR3 DNA sequence: TGCAGTGCTAGTCTCCCTAGCGGGGGGCGTGAGACCCAGTACTTC. It yields the protein CSASLPSGGRETQYF.

J is TRBJ2-1 and V is TRBV11-1; no firm D call. V dropped 5 bases and J dropped 2 bases, with 13 bases sitting between them. Per germline, CDR1 SGHAT and CDR2 FQDESV (reference sequence). This CDR3 has 15 residues. CDR3 DNA sequence: TGTGCCAGCAGCAAAGACAAAATCCCCTACAATGAGCAGTTCTTC. Its translation: CASSKDKIPYNEQFF.

V and J are TRBV4-2 and TRBJ2-1, with a tentative D call TRBD2 (6 bases). The CDR3 has 15 residues. The V end was cut by 0 bases, the J end by 9 bases, with 15 bases between. Germline-derived CDR1 and CDR2 are LGHNA and YNFKEQ. DNA of the CDR3: TGTGCCAGCAGCCAAGATCGCGGGGAATTCCGTGAGCAGTTCTTC. Amino acids: CASSQDRGEFREQFF.

The V call is TRBV7-2, the J call TRBJ2-3; 15 bases map to TRBD2. The J segment lost 6 bases and the V segment lost 3 bases, leaving 7 bases of the junction unmatched. The germline V gene has CDR1 SGHTA and CDR2 FQGNSA. The CDR3 extends over 17 amino acids. As DNA, the CDR3 is TGTGCCAGCAGCTTCCGGACTAGCGGGGGGGCCGAGGATACGCAGTATTTT. Translating gives CASSFRTSGGAEDTQYF. The whole variable domain, filled in from reference TRBV7-2 and TRBJ2-3, reads GAGVSQSPSNKVTEKGKDVELRCDPISGHTALYWYRQSLGQGLEFLIYFQGNSAPDKSGLPSDRFSAERTGGSVSTLTIQRTQQEDSAVYLCASSFRTSGGAEDTQYFGPGTRLTVL.

The J gene is TRBJ2-7, the V gene TRBV7-9; tentatively, D is TRBD1 (5 bases). The V and J ends lost 1 base and 5 bases respectively, with 12 bases between them. The CDR3 runs to 14 residues. Per germline, CDR1 SEHNR and CDR2 FQNEAQ (reference sequence). CDR3 DNA: TGTGCCAGCAGCTTAGGCGACAGTCAAGACGAGCAGTACTTC. It codes for CASSLGDSQDEQYF.

V is TRBV11-3 and J is TRBJ2-7; TRBD1 is a possible D gene (5 bases). CDR1 and CDR2 (germline): SGHNT, YENEEA. Trimming removed 4 bases at V and 0 bases at J, with 7 bases between. The CDR3 covers 13 residues. CDR3 in DNA: TGTGCCAGCAGCTCCAGGGCCTCCTACGAGCAGTACTTC. Protein: CASSSRASYEQYF.

This clone was observed a single time. This sequence joins TRBV6-2 or TRBV6-3 and TRBJ1-5; 7 bases map to TRBD1. This CDR3 contains 13 residues. V lost 5 bases, J lost 4 bases, and 2 bases stayed unmatched. Germline CDR1 and CDR2: MNHEY and SVGEGT. The CDR3 nucleotides are TGTGCCAGCAGTCGGGACAGTAATCAGCCCCAGCATTTT. It codes for CASSRDSNQPQHF.

The rearrangement joins TRBV7-8 to TRBJ2-2; D is unresolved. This CDR3 is 16 amino acids long. Germline V gene data show CDR1 as SGHVS and CDR2 as FQNEAQ. Trimming left V 1 base short and J 1 base short, with 10 bases between. In nucleotides, the CDR3 is TGTGCCAGCAGCTTAGGAGCGACGGTGAACACCGGGGAGCTGTTTTTT. Protein product: CASSLGATVNTGELFF.

This chain connects TRBV3-1 (or the pseudogene TRBV3-2) to TRBJ2-7; 8 nucleotides align to TRBD2. The length of the CDR3 is 15 residues. V was clipped by 1 base and J by 3 bases; unmatched bases: 5. Germline V CDR1 and CDR2: LGHDT, YNNKEL (reference sequence). This chain's CDR3 is CASSQGRGGYYEQYF. In DNA form, the CDR3 reads TGTGCCAGCAGCCAAGGTCGGGGGGGGTACTACGAGCAGTACTTC.

The rearrangement links TRBV7-6 to TRBJ2-2; 7 nucleotides agree with TRBD2. Losses at the gene ends were 5 bases for V and 0 bases for J; bases not matched to a gene: 6. The CDR3 is 16 residues long. Germline CDR1 is SGHVS and CDR2 is FNYEAQ. CDR3 region: CASSRTSVSNTGELFF. DNA for the CDR3: TGTGCCAGCAGCCGTACTAGCGTATCGAACACCGGGGAGCTGTTTTTT. Complete variable domain (other parts from reference TRBV7-6 and TRBJ2-2): GAGVSQSPRYKVTKRGQDVALRCDPISGHVSLYWYRQALGQGPEFLTYFNYEAQQDKSGLPNDRFSAERPEGSISTLTIQRTEQRDSAMYRCASSRTSVSNTGELFFGEGSRLTVL.